The clone carrying this T cell receptor beta chain has a count of ten or more. Its antigen is currently unknown. This specimen belongs to a study of T cells in Graves' hyperthyroidism and ophthalmopathy. RNA transcripts gave rise to amplified TCR beta CDR3 regions. First-round RT-PCR of the TCR CDR3 relied on the HTBI primer set. Via MiXCR, TCRdb re-called the multiplex PCR reads, giving one row per CDR3 protein. The table includes a few hundred thousand distinct CDR3 sequences, 25% detected once. Patients counted as stable if ophthalmopathy did not develop within 18 months. This sample holds PBMCs from roughly 10 ml fresh peripheral blood. CDR1 is MDHEN, CDR2 SYDVKM, per germline. This CDR3 comprises 15 residues. V trimming: 5 bases; J trimming: 4 bases; junction bases outside the gene matches: 7. Study conclusions and caveats: Most clonotypes expanded in thyroid above 0.001 were likewise present in blood. Stable hyperthyroidism and ophthalmopathy were separated using 13 V-J signatures.

The chain uses TRBV28 and TRBJ2-7, with TRBD1 identical over 11 bases. The source is a man between 50 and 59 years old with Graves' hyperthyroidism. Sequenced input: blood. CDR3 nucleotide sequence: TGTGCCAGCAGTACCCGGACAGGGGGCGAGTACGAGCAGTACTTC. As protein: CASSTRTGGEYEQYF.